The present TCR beta chain was sequenced within a study of cytomegalovirus exposure and HLA in healthy donors. The length of the CDR3 is 14 residues. Germline CDR1 GTSNPN, CDR2 SVGIG (reference sequence). Unmatched junction bases numbered 4, after V lost 2 bases and J lost 1 base. The PCR was carried out with 60 Vbeta primers and 13 Jbeta primers. How the authors handled the data: In a later analysis, the count reached some 75 million unique TCR beta chains, with approximately 11 million shared. Measured with immunoSEQ multiplex PCR; TCRdb has only the in-frame clones, and not every one. V and J calls and clone size are copied from that table; D and trimming were computed from the DNA. Of 300,000 or so clones listed, approximately 84% are singletons.

Sequencing input: PBMCs. The clonotype comes from a woman aged 40 to 50 in good health and CMV-seropositive. This sequence joins TRBV30 and TRBJ2-7; 8 bases agree with TRBD1. In nucleotides, the CDR3 is TGTGCCTGGAGTTGGACAGGGAGTTCCTACGAGCAGTACTTC. Residues: CAWSWTGSSYEQYF. The variable domain in full, with the rest retrieved from reference TRBV30 and TRBJ2-7, is SQTIHQWPATLVQPVGSPLSLECTVEGTSNPNLYWYRQAAGRGLQLLFYSVGIGQISSEVPQNLSASRPQDRQFILSSKKLLLSDSGFYLCAWSWTGSSYEQYFGPGTRLTVT.